Presented here are 19 T cell receptor beta chains from one specimen sequenced in a study of T cells expressing NK-cell markers. With the 5' RACE reads reprocessed, TCRdb shows one record per CDR3 protein and no DNA. The ten top clones account for approximately 0.41%, within a sample of about 260,000 distinct CDR3 sequences. The material sequenced was blood T cells: a sorted CD56 or NKG2C T cell subset, CD4+ or CD8+ T cells, or bulk PBMC T cells (not recorded which). These receptors came from a young man in good health.

The chain uses TRBV3-1 and TRBJ2-5; lacking DNA, the TRBD2 call made by TCRdb goes unchecked. Germline CDR1 reads LGHDT; CDR2 reads YNNKEL (reference sequence). The CDR3 is 14 residues long. This CDR3 reads CASSVAGRQETQYF.

The chain uses TRBV9 and TRBJ2-7; TCRdb selects TRBD2, and the lack of DNA leaves this call unchecked. The germline CDR1 and CDR2 sequences are SGDLS and YYNGEE. The CDR3 spans 14 residues. CDR3 sequence: CASSVEIGEGEQYF.

This chain joins TRBV14 and TRBJ1-3. Germline V gene sequence: CDR1 SGHDN, CDR2 FVKESK. The CDR3 is 15 amino acids. The CDR3 sequence: CASSHRMGIQNTIYF.

The chain carries TRBV29-1 and TRBJ2-3. CDR1 is SQVTM and CDR2 is ANQGSEA in the germline V gene. The CDR3 covers 12 residues. Here the CDR3 reads CSVDWSTDTQYF.

The chain has TRBV29-1 and TRBJ2-1; the TCRdb call, TRBD1, lacks DNA for checking. The CDR3 has 13 amino acids. Germline V gene data show CDR1 as SQVTM and CDR2 as ANQGSEA. The CDR3 loop reads CSVSGQGLSEQFF.

The CDR3 is CASSPGFMNTEAFF. This sequence joins TRBV7-9 and TRBJ1-1; lacking DNA, the TRBD1 call made by TCRdb goes unchecked. Per germline, CDR1 SEHNR and CDR2 FQNEAQ (reference sequence). The CDR3 runs 14 residues. Based on the CDR3 plus reference TRBV7-9 and TRBJ1-1, the full variable domain is DTGVSQNPRHKITKRGQNVTFRCDPISEHNRLYWYRQTLGQGPEFLTYFQNEAQLEKSRLLSDRFSAERPKGSFSTLEIQRTEQGDSAMYLCASSPGFMNTEAFFGQGTRLTVV.

This chain joins TRBV10-3 and TRBJ2-7; TCRdb's D gene call, TRBD1, goes unchecked for lack of DNA. The CDR3 has 15 amino acids. The germline gives CDR1 ENHRY, CDR2 SYGVKD. The CDR3 here is CAIRSSGTGQSEQYF.

V and J are TRBV20-1 and TRBJ2-1; the TRBD2 assignment by TCRdb is unverifiable without DNA. From germline, CDR1 is DFQATT and CDR2 SNEGSKA (reference sequence). The CDR3 is 15 residues long. CDR3 protein: CSARDIGRRNNEQFF.

The chain couples TRBV12-3 or TRBV12-4 to TRBJ2-1. The CDR3 extends over 14 amino acids. CDR3 loop: CASSLGQPYNEQFF.

This chain uses TRBV10-3 with TRBJ2-3; lacking DNA, the TRBD1 call made by TCRdb goes unchecked. CDR1 and CDR2 (germline): ENHRY, SYGVKD. The CDR3 length is 16 residues. CDR3 in amino acids: CAISAGTSWATDTQYF.

The J gene is TRBJ2-6, the V gene TRBV4-2; TCRdb calls TRBD2, which cannot be checked without DNA. The CDR3 has 19 residues. The germline gives CDR1 LGHNA, CDR2 YNFKEQ. CDR3 region: CASSPGGRRTLSGANVLTF.

This rearrangement joins TRBV5-4 to TRBJ1-3. The CDR3 spans 13 residues. The germline gives CDR1 SGHNT, CDR2 YYREEE (reference sequence). The CDR3 protein is CASSLDPRNTIYF.

This chain joins TRBV20-1 and TRBJ2-3; TCRdb gives TRBD1 as the D gene, but with no DNA this cannot be confirmed. CDR3 length equals 15 residues. The germline V gene has CDR1 DFQATT and CDR2 SNEGSKA (reference sequence). Here the CDR3 reads CSASSGQGNTDTQYF.

This sequence joins TRBV29-1 and TRBJ2-3; TCRdb's assignment of TRBD1 cannot be checked, as there is no DNA. Germline V gene lookup returns CDR1 SQVTM and CDR2 ANQGSEA. This CDR3 comprises 13 residues. CDR3 sequence: CSCRGRNTDTQYF.

This chain connects TRBV12-3 or TRBV12-4 to TRBJ2-1; TCRdb's D gene call, TRBD1, goes unchecked for lack of DNA. The CDR3 length is 14 residues. CDR3 protein: CASSLWPQLDEQFF.

The chain links TRBV7-3 to TRBJ2-1; TCRdb proposes TRBD1, but this gene call is untestable without DNA. CDR3 length equals 14 residues. The germline V gene has CDR1 SGHTA and CDR2 FQGTGA. CDR3 region: CASSDGTGRNEQFF. Full variable domain (remainder filled in from reference TRBV7-3 and TRBJ2-1): GAGVSQTPSNKVTEKGKYVELRCDPISGHTALYWYRQSLGQGPEFLIYFQGTGAADDSGLPNDRFFAVRPEGSVSTLKIQRTERGDSAVYLCASSDGTGRNEQFFGPGTRLTVL.

This chain uses TRBV5-1 with TRBJ2-1. Germline CDR1 is SGHRS and CDR2 is YFSETQ. The CDR3 has 11 amino acids. This CDR3 reads CASSEVHEQFF.

V is TRBV7-2 and J is TRBJ2-3; the D gene TCRdb calls, TRBD2, cannot be checked with no DNA. The germline V gene has CDR1 SGHTA and CDR2 FQGNSA. This CDR3 is built from 19 residues. CDR3 protein: CASSLRFSSLARLTDTQYF.

CDR3 sequence reads: CASSRETSYNEQFF. The chain has TRBV19 and TRBJ2-1. Germline CDR1 is LNHDA and CDR2 is SQIVND (reference sequence). This CDR3 is built from 14 residues. Based on the CDR3 plus reference TRBV19 and TRBJ2-1, the full variable domain is DGGITQSPKYLFRKEGQNVTLSCEQNLNHDAMYWYRQDPGQGLRLIYYSQIVNDFQKGDIAEGYSVSREKKESFPLTVTSAQKNPTAFYLCASSRETSYNEQFFGPGTRLTVL.